This is a list of T cell receptor beta chains from one sample in a study of OX40 agonist ivuxolimab in advanced cancers. The assay was immunoSEQ multiplex PCR, and TCRdb's table has in-frame clones only and misses some. The repertoire consists of roughly 30,000 clones, with more than 75% occurring once and the leading ten covering around 28%. Here the sequenced sample was CD4+ or CD8+ T cells sorted from blood, taken in a trial of the OX40 agonist ivuxolimab. All receptors come from an adult with an advanced solid tumor such as melanoma, head and neck, liver or kidney cancer. Each CDR3 is given with its conserved first and last residue. D genes are given only for firm matches.

CDR3 protein: CASSYDYLLDTQYF; D gene: .; J gene: TRBJ2-3; V gene: TRBV6-5
CDR3 protein: CASSLLADQPQHF; D gene: .; J gene: TRBJ1-5; V gene: TRBV27
CDR3 protein: CAISEGDFADRANQPQHF; D gene: TRBD1; J gene: TRBJ1-5; V gene: TRBV10-3
CDR3 protein: CASSLGTGSYEQYF; D gene: .; J gene: TRBJ2-7; V gene: TRBV7-9
CDR3 protein: CASSLGGSQPQHF; D gene: .; J gene: TRBJ1-5; V gene: TRBV5-6
CDR3 protein: CASTPTGNHGYGYTF; D gene: .; J gene: TRBJ1-2; V gene: TRBV27
CDR3 protein: CASSLNYKKETQYF; D gene: .; J gene: TRBJ2-5; V gene: TRBV5-1
CDR3 protein: CASSQPGGYTEAFF; D gene: .; J gene: TRBJ1-1; V gene: TRBV4-1
CDR3 protein: CASSPSGGGYEQYF; D gene: .; J gene: TRBJ2-7; V gene: TRBV6-5
CDR3 protein: CASSYSPSVNYNEQFF; D gene: .; J gene: TRBJ2-1; V gene: TRBV6-5
CDR3 protein: CATSRAGFNEQYF; D gene: .; J gene: TRBJ2-7; V gene: TRBV15
CDR3 protein: CASSLEGGAYNEQFF; D gene: .; J gene: TRBJ2-1; V gene: TRBV7-9
CDR3 protein: CAISEPGAGRITGELFF; D gene: .; J gene: TRBJ2-2; V gene: TRBV10-3
CDR3 protein: CASSLIHGELFF; D gene: .; J gene: TRBJ2-2; V gene: TRBV11-2
CDR3 protein: CASSDSTGMQPQHF; D gene: .; J gene: TRBJ1-5; V gene: TRBV2
CDR3 protein: CASSNEPGYPDTQYF; D gene: .; J gene: TRBJ2-3; V gene: TRBV18
CDR3 protein: CASSSGTRKFF; D gene: TRBD2; J gene: TRBJ2-1; V gene: TRBV7-9
CDR3 protein: CSVAENTEAFF; D gene: .; J gene: TRBJ1-1; V gene: TRBV29-1
CDR3 protein: CASGHAGFTDTQYF; D gene: .; J gene: TRBJ2-3; V gene: TRBV12-5
CDR3 protein: CASSPAGGARADTQYF; D gene: TRBD2; J gene: TRBJ2-3; V gene: TRBV18
CDR3 protein: CAWSGKGKGTDTQYF; D gene: .; J gene: TRBJ2-3; V gene: TRBV30
CDR3 protein: CASSLGLAGSYEQYF; D gene: TRBD2; J gene: TRBJ2-7; V gene: TRBV11-2
CDR3 protein: CASSSDLISYNGQFF; D gene: .; J gene: TRBJ2-1; V gene: TRBV6-5
CDR3 protein: CASSQSGGPKETQYF; D gene: TRBD2; J gene: TRBJ2-5; V gene: TRBV5-6
CDR3 protein: CASSHPGLTNTEAFF; D gene: .; J gene: TRBJ1-1; V gene: TRBV4-1
CDR3 protein: CASSPPWGSNYGYTF; D gene: .; J gene: TRBJ1-2; V gene: TRBV6-5
CDR3 protein: CASSDPDRGLYGYTF; D gene: TRBD1; J gene: TRBJ1-2; V gene: TRBV10-2
CDR3 protein: CAWGRLTNTGELFF; D gene: .; J gene: TRBJ2-2; V gene: TRBV30
CDR3 protein: CASSEGEASTDTQYF; D gene: .; J gene: TRBJ2-3; V gene: TRBV25-1
CDR3 protein: CASSFLGSRDQYF; D gene: .; J gene: TRBJ2-5; V gene: TRBV5-4
CDR3 protein: CASSLGGTAYEQYF; D gene: TRBD1; J gene: TRBJ2-7; V gene: TRBV28
CDR3 protein: CASSTHSRDPDGYTF; D gene: .; J gene: TRBJ1-2; V gene: TRBV27
CDR3 protein: CASSPGRNTEAFF; D gene: .; J gene: TRBJ1-1; V gene: TRBV11-2
CDR3 protein: CASSDSRGLNTIYF; D gene: .; J gene: TRBJ1-3; V gene: TRBV25-1
CDR3 protein: CASSPDIINEQFF; D gene: .; J gene: TRBJ2-1; V gene: TRBV9
CDR3 protein: CASSSGGGTDNEQFF; D gene: TRBD2; J gene: TRBJ2-1; V gene: TRBV7-9
CDR3 protein: CASSLDRPSGDVHNEQFF; D gene: TRBD2; J gene: TRBJ2-1; V gene: TRBV11-2
CDR3 protein: CASSLMFGGGAFF; D gene: .; J gene: TRBJ1-1; V gene: TRBV11-2
CDR3 protein: CASSFWDRPTDTQYF; D gene: TRBD1; J gene: TRBJ2-3; V gene: TRBV5-4
CDR3 protein: CASSPGGNYEQYF; D gene: TRBD2; J gene: TRBJ2-7; V gene: TRBV5-1
CDR3 protein: CASSTWTSGATQETQYF; D gene: .; J gene: TRBJ2-5; V gene: TRBV21-1